The 3 T cell receptor beta chains in this list originate from one sample, sequenced in a study of T cells after posttransplantation cyclophosphamide. Busulfan-fludarabine conditioning, marrow transplant, and cyclophosphamide on days +3 and +4 were administered. TCRdb keeps only in-frame clones here, not all; method: immunoSEQ multiplex PCR. The sample shows some 8,800 clones, none of them appearing just once. Source: PBMCs, taken roughly 350 days after allogeneic stem cell transplant with posttransplant cyclophosphamide. These receptors were collected from a male patient between 45 and 59 years old who received an allogeneic stem cell transplant from a related donor and was CMV-positive. Some T cells may be provided by the graft donor.

This clone was detected many times. The CDR3 here is CASSDRGQVQETQYF. The CDR3 nucleotides read TGTGCCAGCAGTGACAGGGGGCAGGTACAAGAGACCCAGTACTTC. The chain links TRBV2 to TRBJ2-5; 8 nucleotides line up with TRBD1. Unmatched junction bases numbered 5, after V lost 3 bases and J lost 2 bases. Germline CDR1 and CDR2: SNHLY and FYNNEI. The length of the CDR3 is 15 residues.

The table lists this clone with many counts. The V gene is TRBV18, the J gene TRBJ2-1; 7 bases match TRBD2. The V gene's germline CDR1 is KGHSH and CDR2 LQKENI. Unmatched junction bases numbered 4, after V lost 3 bases and J lost 5 bases. The CDR3 is made up of 14 amino acids. The CDR3 is CASSPVGGNNEQFF. The CDR3 nucleotides read TGTGCCAGCTCACCTGTCGGGGGGAACAATGAGCAGTTCTTC.

Ten or more counts support this clone. The rearrangement joins TRBV2 to TRBJ1-1; D remains ambiguous. CDR1 SNHLY and CDR2 FYNNEI come from the germline V gene. Trimming removed 5 bases from V and 1 base from J, with 8 bases in between. CDR3 length: 13 residues. This chain's CDR3 is CASSTISNTEAFF. In nucleotides, the CDR3 is TGTGCCAGCAGTACAATTTCGAACACTGAAGCTTTCTTT. Full variable domain (rest looked up from reference TRBV2 and TRBJ1-1): EPEVTQTPSHQVTQMGQEVILRCVPISNHLYFYWYRQILGQKVEFLVSFYNNEISEKSEIFDDQFSVERPDGSNFTLKIRSTKLEDSAMYFCASSTISNTEAFFGQGTRLTVV.